This TCR beta chain emerged from a study of CD8+ T cells in alopecia areata. Study context: Patients in the treated group were given tofacitinib by mouth, 5 to 10 mg twice a day. Study-wide findings and caveats: Scalp clonality dropped significantly under tofacitinib, as did expanded CD8+ top-100 clones.

The treatment is: oral pan-JAK inhibitor, 5-10 mg twice daily. RNA was isolated and reverse transcribed to cDNA, the sequencing template. Clones were sequenced by immunoSEQ multiplex PCR, and TCRdb holds only the in-frame ones, with some missing. The sample records some 180,000 clones, 51% being singletons. V gave up 1 base and J gave up 3 bases, with 12 bases separating them. Looked up from germline, CDR1 is SGHVS and CDR2 is FQNEAQ. CDR3 size: 15 residues. As to this clone: The target antigen is unknown.

The source was CD8+ T cells sorted from blood, collected around week 54, from a patient treated with tofacitinib. The receptor was isolated from a human donor with alopecia areata. V gene TRBV7-8 combines with J gene TRBJ1-1; D is ambiguous. CDR3 region: CASSLDGNVYTEAFF. The CDR3 region has the DNA TGTGCCAGCAGCTTAGACGGGAACGTGTACACTGAAGCTTTCTTT.